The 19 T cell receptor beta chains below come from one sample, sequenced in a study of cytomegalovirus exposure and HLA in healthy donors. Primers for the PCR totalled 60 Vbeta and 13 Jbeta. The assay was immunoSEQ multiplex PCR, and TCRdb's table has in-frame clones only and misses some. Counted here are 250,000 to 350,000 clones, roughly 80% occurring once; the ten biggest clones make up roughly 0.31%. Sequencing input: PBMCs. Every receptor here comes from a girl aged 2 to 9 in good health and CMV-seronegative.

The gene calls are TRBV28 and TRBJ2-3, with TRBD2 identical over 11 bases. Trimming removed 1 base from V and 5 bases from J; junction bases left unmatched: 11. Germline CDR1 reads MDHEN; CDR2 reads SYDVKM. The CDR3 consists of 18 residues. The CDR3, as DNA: TGTGCCAGCAGTTTATTGATTCTAGCGGGGGGCCGTAGAGATACGCAGTATTTT. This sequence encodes CASSLLILAGGRRDTQYF.

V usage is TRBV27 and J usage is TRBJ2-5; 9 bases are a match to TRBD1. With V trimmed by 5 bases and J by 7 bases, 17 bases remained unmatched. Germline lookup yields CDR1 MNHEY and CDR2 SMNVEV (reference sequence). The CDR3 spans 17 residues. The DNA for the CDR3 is TGTGCCAGCAGTCCCATTCGACTCACACAGGGGGCCGGGACCCAGTACTTC. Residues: CASSPIRLTQGAGTQYF.

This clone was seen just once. CDR3 region: CASSLTRGNNEQFF. The CDR3 coding sequence is TGTGCCAGCAGCTTGACGCGAGGAAACAATGAGCAGTTCTTC. The chain couples TRBV5-4 to TRBJ2-1; no definite D call. Germline values: CDR1 SGHNT, CDR2 YYREEE (reference sequence). The germline V and J ends were trimmed by 1 base and 5 bases, with 10 bases remaining between them. The CDR3 is 14 residues long.

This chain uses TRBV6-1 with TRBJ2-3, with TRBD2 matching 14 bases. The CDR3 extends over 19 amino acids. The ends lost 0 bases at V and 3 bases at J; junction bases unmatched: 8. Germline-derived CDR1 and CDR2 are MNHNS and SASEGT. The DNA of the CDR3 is TGTGCCAGCAGTGAAGCGCCGGGACTAGCGGGGGCCGATACAGATACGCAGTATTTT. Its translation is CASSEAPGLAGADTDTQYF.

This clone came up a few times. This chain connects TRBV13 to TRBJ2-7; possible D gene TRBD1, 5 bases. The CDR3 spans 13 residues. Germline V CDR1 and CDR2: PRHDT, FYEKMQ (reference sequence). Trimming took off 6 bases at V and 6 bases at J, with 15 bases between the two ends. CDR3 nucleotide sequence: TGTGCCAGCAGACAGGTCTCGGAGACCGAGCAGTACTTC. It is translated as CASRQVSETEQYF.

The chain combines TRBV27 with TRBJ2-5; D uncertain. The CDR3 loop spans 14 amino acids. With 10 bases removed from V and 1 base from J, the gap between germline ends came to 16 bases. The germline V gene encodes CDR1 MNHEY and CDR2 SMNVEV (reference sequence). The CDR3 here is CATRSWAGQETQYF. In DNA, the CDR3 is TGTGCCACCCGATCCTGGGCAGGCCAAGAGACCCAGTACTTC.

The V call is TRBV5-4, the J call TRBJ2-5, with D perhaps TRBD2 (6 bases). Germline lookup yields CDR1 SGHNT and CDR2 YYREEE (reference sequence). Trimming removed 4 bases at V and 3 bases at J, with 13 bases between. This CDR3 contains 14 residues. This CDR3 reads CASSRRGLEETQYF. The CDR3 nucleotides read TGTGCCAGCAGCAGGCGGGGCCTAGAAGAGACCCAGTACTTC.

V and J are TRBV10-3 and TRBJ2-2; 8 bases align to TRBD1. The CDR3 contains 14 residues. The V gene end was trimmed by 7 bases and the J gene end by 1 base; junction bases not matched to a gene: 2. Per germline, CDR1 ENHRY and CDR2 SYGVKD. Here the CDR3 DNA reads TGTGCCATCACTGGACAGGGGAACACCGGGGAGCTGTTTTTT. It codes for CAITGQGNTGELFF.

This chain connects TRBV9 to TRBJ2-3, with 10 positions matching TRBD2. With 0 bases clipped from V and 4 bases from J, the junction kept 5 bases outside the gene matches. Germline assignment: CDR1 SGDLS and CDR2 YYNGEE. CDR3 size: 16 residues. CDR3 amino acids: CASSVVSGGAADTQYF. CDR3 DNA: TGTGCCAGCAGCGTAGTGAGCGGGGGGGCCGCAGATACGCAGTATTTT. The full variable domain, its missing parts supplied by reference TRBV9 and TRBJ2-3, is DSGVTQTPKHLITATGQRVTLRCSPRSGDLSVYWYQQSLDQGLQFLIQYYNGEERAKGNILERFSAQQFPDLHSELNLSSLELGDSALYFCASSVVSGGAADTQYFGPGTRLTVL.

CDR3 sequence: CASSPYPPDSSSNQPQHF. CDR3 sequence (DNA): TGTGCCAGCAGTCCGTACCCCCCTGACAGCAGTAGCAATCAGCCCCAGCATTTT. V usage is TRBV28 and J usage is TRBJ1-5, with a weak D call TRBD1 (5 bases). Germline CDR1 and CDR2: MDHEN and SYDVKM. This CDR3 region has 18 residues. Trimming cost V 5 bases and J 0 bases, with 20 bases left between them.

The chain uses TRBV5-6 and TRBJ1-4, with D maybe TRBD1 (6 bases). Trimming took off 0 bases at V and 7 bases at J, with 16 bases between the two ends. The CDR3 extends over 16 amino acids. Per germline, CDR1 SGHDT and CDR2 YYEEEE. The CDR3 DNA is TGTGCCAGCAGCTTGGAGGGGGGGGGCTTTCCTGAAAAACTGTTTTTT. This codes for CASSLEGGGFPEKLFF.

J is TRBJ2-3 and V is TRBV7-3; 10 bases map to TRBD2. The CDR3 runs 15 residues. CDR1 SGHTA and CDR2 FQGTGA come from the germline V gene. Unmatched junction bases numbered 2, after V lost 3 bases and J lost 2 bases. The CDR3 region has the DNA TGTGCCAGCAGCTTGGGACTAGCGTTCACAGATACGCAGTATTTT. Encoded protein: CASSLGLAFTDTQYF.

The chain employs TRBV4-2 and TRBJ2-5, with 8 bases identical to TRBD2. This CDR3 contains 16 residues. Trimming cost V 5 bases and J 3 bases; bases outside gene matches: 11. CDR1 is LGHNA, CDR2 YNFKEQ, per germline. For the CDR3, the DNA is TGTGCCAGCAGCGACCCGACTAGCGCAGGAGAAGAGACCCAGTACTTC. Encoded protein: CASSDPTSAGEETQYF.

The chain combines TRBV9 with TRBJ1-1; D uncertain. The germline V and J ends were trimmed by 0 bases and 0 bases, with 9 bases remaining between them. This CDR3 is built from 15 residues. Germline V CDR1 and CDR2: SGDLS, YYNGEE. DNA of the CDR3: TGTGCCAGCAGCGTAGGAGGAGGGCTGAACACTGAAGCTTTCTTT. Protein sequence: CASSVGGGLNTEAFF.

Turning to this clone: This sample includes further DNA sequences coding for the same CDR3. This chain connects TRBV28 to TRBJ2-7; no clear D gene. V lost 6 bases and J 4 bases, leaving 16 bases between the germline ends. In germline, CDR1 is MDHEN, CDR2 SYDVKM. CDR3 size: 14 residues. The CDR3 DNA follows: TGTGCCAGCAGCTTACCAACCGGTTCTTACGAGCAGTACTTC. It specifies CASSLPTGSYEQYF.

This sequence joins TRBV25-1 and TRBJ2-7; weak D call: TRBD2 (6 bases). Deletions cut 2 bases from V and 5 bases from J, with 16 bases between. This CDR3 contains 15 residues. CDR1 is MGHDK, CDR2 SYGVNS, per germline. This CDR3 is CASSERGFGIDEQYF. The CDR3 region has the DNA TGTGCCAGCAGTGAACGGGGGTTCGGCATCGACGAGCAGTACTTC.

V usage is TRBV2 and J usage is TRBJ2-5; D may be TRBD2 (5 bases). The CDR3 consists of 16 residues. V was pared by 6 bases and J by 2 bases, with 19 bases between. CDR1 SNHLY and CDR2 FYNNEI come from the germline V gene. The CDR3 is CASSRRVSVTQETQYF. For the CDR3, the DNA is TGTGCCAGCAGCCGACGCGTTAGCGTAACGCAAGAGACCCAGTACTTC.

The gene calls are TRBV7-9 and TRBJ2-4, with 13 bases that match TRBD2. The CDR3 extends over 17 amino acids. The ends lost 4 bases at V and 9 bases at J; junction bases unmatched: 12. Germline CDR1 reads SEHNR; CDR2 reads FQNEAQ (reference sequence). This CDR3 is CASSSKGLAGREGIQYF. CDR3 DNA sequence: TGTGCCAGCAGCTCAAAGGGACTAGCGGGACGGGAAGGCATTCAGTACTTC.

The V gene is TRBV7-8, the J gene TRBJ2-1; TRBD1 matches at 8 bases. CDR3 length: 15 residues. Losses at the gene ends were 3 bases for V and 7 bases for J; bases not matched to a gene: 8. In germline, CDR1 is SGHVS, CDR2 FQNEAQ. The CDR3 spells CASSLTGAGPNEQFF. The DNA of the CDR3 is TGTGCCAGCAGCTTGACAGGGGCCGGACCGAATGAGCAGTTCTTC.